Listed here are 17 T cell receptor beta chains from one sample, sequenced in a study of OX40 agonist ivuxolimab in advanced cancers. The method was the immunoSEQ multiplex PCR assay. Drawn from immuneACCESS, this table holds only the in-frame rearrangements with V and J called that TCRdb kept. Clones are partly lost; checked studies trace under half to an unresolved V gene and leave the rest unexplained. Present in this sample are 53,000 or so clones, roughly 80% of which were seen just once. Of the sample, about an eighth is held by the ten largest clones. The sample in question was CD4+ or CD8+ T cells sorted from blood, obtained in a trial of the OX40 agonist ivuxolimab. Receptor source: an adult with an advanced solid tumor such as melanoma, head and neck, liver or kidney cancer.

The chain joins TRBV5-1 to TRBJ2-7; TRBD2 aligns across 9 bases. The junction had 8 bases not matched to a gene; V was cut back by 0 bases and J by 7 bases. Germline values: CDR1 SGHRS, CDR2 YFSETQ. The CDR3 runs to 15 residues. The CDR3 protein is CASSLVREGPGEQYF. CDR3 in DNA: TGCGCCAGCAGCTTGGTGCGGGAGGGCCCTGGAGAGCAGTACTTC. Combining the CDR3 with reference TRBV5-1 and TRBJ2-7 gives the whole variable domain KAGVTQTPRYLIKTRGQQVTLSCSPISGHRSVSWYQQTPGQGLQFLFEYFSETQRNKGNFPGRFSGRQFSNSRSEMNVSTLELGDSALYLCASSLVREGPGEQYFGPGTRLTVT.

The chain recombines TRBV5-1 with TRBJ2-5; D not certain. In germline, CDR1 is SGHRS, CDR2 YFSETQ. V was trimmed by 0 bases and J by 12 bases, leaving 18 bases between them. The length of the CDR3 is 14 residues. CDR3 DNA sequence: TGCGCCAGCAGCTTGGAATTTGGGTCCTCCCGCGAGTACTTC. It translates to CASSLEFGSSREYF.

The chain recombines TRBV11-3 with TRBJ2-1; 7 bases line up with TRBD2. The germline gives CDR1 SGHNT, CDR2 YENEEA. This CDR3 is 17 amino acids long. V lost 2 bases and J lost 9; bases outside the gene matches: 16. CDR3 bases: TGTGCCAGCAGCTTATTGACAGCCAGCGGGATTAGCGGTGAGCAGTTCTTC. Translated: CASSLLTASGISGEQFF.

This chain's CDR3 is CASSIAGGKGTEAFF. The CDR3 nucleotides read TGTGCCAGCAGCATTGCAGGGGGAAAAGGCACTGAAGCTTTCTTT. The chain joins TRBV11-2 to TRBJ1-1; TRBD1 matches at 7 bases. V trimming: 5 bases; J trimming: 4 bases; junction bases outside the gene matches: 10. The CDR3 spans 15 residues. Germline V gene lookup returns CDR1 SGHAT and CDR2 FQNNGV.

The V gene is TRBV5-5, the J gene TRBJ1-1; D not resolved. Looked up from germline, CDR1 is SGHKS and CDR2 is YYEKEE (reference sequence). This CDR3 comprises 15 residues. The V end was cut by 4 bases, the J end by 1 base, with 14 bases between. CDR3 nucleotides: TGTGCCAGCAGCCTCAGTCCCGCGGCGAACACTGAAGCTTTCTTT. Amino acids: CASSLSPAANTEAFF.

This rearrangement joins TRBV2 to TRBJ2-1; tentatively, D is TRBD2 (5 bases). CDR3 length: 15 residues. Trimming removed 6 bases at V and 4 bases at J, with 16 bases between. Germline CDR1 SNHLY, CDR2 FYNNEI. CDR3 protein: CASRELDVGYNEQFF. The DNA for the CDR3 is TGTGCCAGCAGGGAACTAGACGTGGGATACAATGAGCAGTTCTTC.

For the CDR3, the DNA is TGTGCCAGCAGCTTAATTTCACCGCCAGATACGCAGTATTTT. It is translated as CASSLISPPDTQYF. The chain recombines TRBV7-2 with TRBJ2-3; D is uncertain. Trimming took 2 bases from V and 4 from J, leaving 10 bases between them. Germline V gene data show CDR1 as SGHTA and CDR2 as FQGNSA. The CDR3 sequence is 14 residues long. Based on the CDR3 plus reference TRBV7-2 and TRBJ2-3, the full variable domain is GAGVSQSPSNKVTEKGKDVELRCDPISGHTALYWYRQSLGQGLEFLIYFQGNSAPDKSGLPSDRFSAERTGGSVSTLTIQRTQQEDSAVYLCASSLISPPDTQYFGPGTRLTVL.

The CDR3 nucleotides read TGTGCCAGCAGCAGTAGCGGGGGGGGAGATACGCAGTATTTT. Translation: CASSSSGGGDTQYF. The rearrangement joins TRBV7-2 to TRBJ2-3; 11 bases match TRBD2. From germline, CDR1 is SGHTA and CDR2 FQGNSA. V trimming: 5 bases; J trimming: 5 bases; junction bases outside the gene matches: 3. The CDR3 totals 14 residues.

The CDR3 loop reads CASSSGQGFEKLFF. The CDR3 region has the DNA TGTGCCAGCAGTTCCGGACAGGGTTTCGAAAAACTGTTTTTT. The chain employs TRBV6-1 and TRBJ1-4, with TRBD1 matching over 8 bases. J gave up 8 bases and V 5 bases, and 7 bases lay outside the gene matches. The CDR3 extends over 14 amino acids. Germline CDR1 MNHNS, CDR2 SASEGT.

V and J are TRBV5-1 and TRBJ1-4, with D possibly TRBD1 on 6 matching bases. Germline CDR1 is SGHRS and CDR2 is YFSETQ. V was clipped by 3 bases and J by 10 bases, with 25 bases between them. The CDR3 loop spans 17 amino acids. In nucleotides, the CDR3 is TGCGCCAGCAGCTCCAAGTCTGGGGGCTTAGGAAGTGGAAAACTGTTTTTT. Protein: CASSSKSGGLGSGKLFF.

Here the CDR3 DNA reads TGTGCCAGCACTGACAGGGGGGCCTACAATGAGCAGTTCTTC. Amino acids: CASTDRGAYNEQFF. V usage is TRBV28 and J usage is TRBJ2-1, with TRBD1 identical over 9 bases. Trimming took 7 bases from V and 2 from J; bases not matched to a gene: 3. The germline V gene has CDR1 MDHEN and CDR2 SYDVKM. The CDR3 has 14 amino acids.

The CDR3 region has the DNA TGTGCCAGCAGCTTGGAATGGGGCCCCGGGGAGCTGTTTTTT. Translation gives CASSLEWGPGELFF. This sequence joins TRBV5-4 and TRBJ2-2; tentative D call: TRBD1 (5 bases). The CDR3 totals 14 residues. V shed 0 bases and J shed 6 bases, with 9 bases lying between them. Germline V gene data show CDR1 as SGHNT and CDR2 as YYREEE (reference sequence).

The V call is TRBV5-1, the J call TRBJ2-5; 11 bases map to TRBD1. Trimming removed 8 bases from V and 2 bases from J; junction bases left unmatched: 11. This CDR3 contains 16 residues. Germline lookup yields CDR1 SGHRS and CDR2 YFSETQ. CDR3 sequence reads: CASTPGTGGYQETQYF. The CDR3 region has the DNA TGCGCCAGTACCCCCGGGACAGGGGGTTATCAAGAGACCCAGTACTTC. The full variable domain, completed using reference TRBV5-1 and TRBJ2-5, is KAGVTQTPRYLIKTRGQQVTLSCSPISGHRSVSWYQQTPGQGLQFLFEYFSETQRNKGNFPGRFSGRQFSNSRSEMNVSTLELGDSALYLCASTPGTGGYQETQYFGPGTRLLVL.

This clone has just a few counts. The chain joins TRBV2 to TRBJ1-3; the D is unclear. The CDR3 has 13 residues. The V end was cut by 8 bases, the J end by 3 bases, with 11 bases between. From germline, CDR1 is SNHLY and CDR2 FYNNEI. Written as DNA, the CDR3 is TGTGCCAGCCAGAGAGGTTTTGGAAACACCATATATTTT. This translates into CASQRGFGNTIYF.

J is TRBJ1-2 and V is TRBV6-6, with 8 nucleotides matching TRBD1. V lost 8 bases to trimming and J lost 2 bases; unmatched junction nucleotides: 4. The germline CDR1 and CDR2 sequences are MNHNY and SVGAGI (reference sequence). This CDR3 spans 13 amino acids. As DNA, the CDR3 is TGTGCCAGCCGACAGGGGCCCAACTATGGCTACACCTTC. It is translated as CASRQGPNYGYTF.

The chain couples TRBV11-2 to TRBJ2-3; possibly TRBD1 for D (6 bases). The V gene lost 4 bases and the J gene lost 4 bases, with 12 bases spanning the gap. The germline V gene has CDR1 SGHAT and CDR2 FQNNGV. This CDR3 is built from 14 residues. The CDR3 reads CASSSSGQSDTQYF. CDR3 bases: TGTGCCAGCAGCTCCTCAGGACAGTCAGATACGCAGTATTTT. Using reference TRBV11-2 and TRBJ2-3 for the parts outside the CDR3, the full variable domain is EAGVAQSPRYKIIEKRQSVAFWCNPISGHATLYWYQQILGQGPKLLIQFQNNGVVDDSQLPKDRFSAERLKGVDSTLKIQPAKLEDSAVYLCASSSSGQSDTQYFGPGTRLTVL.

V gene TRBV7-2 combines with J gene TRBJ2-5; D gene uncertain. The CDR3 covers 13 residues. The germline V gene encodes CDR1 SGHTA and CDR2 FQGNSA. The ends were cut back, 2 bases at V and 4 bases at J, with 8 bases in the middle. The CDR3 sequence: CASSLNDGETQYF. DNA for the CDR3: TGTGCCAGCAGCTTAAACGACGGAGAGACCCAGTACTTC.